This T cell receptor beta chain was identified in a study of blood T cell repertoires in COVID-19. Researchers sorted participants into cohorts using their self-reported clinical history. Method: immunoSEQ multiplex PCR; TCRdb's copy keeps in-frame clones and lacks some. The sample contains 200,000 to 250,000 clones, 81% of which appear only once. Germline V gene sequence: CDR1 KGHSH, CDR2 LQKENI. This CDR3 is 15 amino acids long. V was pared by 2 bases and J by 7 bases, with 4 bases of the junction left unmatched. The gene calls are TRBV18 and TRBJ1-6; 8 bases are shared with TRBD1. The sequence derives from a man aged 40-49 years who had recovered from COVID-19. The source material was PBMCs or T cells enriched from blood (not recorded which). CDR3 loop: CASSPSDRGNSPLHF. The CDR3 DNA reads TGTGCCAGCTCACCATCTGACAGGGGAAATTCACCCCTCCACTTT.